This entry concerns a single TCR beta chain. This sample is drawn from a study of long-term antiretroviral therapy in people with HIV. With survey level as its setting, the immunoSEQ assay was v3.0. Libraries were prepared by immunoSEQ multiplex PCR; TCRdb keeps only in-frame clonotypes and omits some of them. The sample contains 25,000 to 35,000 clones, approximately 78% of which appear only once. The V gene's germline CDR1 is MNHNY and CDR2 SVGAGI (reference sequence). The CDR3 spans 16 residues. J lost 1 base, V lost 6 bases, and 6 bases had no gene match. This chain links TRBV6-6 with TRBJ2-5, with 12 bases identical to TRBD2. The clonotype comes from a man aged 18 to 30 with HIV. Sequenced here: unsorted PBMCs, sampled 1.5 years before starting antiretroviral therapy. The CDR3 reads CASRSTGLAGQETQYF. The CDR3 DNA reads as TGTGCCAGCAGGAGCACGGGACTAGCGGGCCAAGAGACCCAGTACTTC.